This T cell receptor beta chain derives from a study of Ad26.COV2.S vaccination and SARS-CoV-2 variants. Study as a whole: Each vaccinee took Ad26.COV2.S intramuscularly, once or twice 56 days apart. Notes on the study in general: Substantial breadth was reported for post-vaccination spike-specific CD8+ and CD4+ T cells. Recipients of vaccine and of placebo showed similar breadth of their non-spike TCR repertoires.

The protocol was immunoSEQ multiplex PCR, while the TCRdb copy is restricted to in-frame clones and leaves out a portion. Found here are over 400,000 clones, about 92% of them singletons; the top ten hold around 4.5%. Described treatment: 15 to 20 received Ad26.COV2.S at low or high dose, single or two shots; 5 received placebo; per-sample allocation not given. Sampling was done on day 63 after the first vaccine or placebo injection. In regard to this clone: Its antigen is currently unknown.

There are 14 residues in the CDR3. Germline V CDR1 and CDR2: SGHVS, FQNEAQ. V was trimmed by 0 bases and J by 4 bases, leaving 8 bases between them. The sample in question was peripheral blood, obtained in a trial of Ad26.COV2.S vaccine versus placebo. The clonotype comes from a person between 18 and 65 years old who received the Ad26.COV2.S COVID-19 vaccine or a placebo. The chain links TRBV7-8 to TRBJ2-3; no firm D call. CDR3 nucleotides: TGTGCCAGCAGCTTAGCCACCTCTCCAGATACGCAGTATTTT. Protein: CASSLATSPDTQYF.